This is a list of T cell receptor beta chains from one sample in a study of cytomegalovirus exposure and HLA in healthy donors. Here immunoSEQ multiplex PCR was the method, and the copy in TCRdb shows in-frame clones only, minus some. The sample has 35,000 to 50,000 clones; 50% to 75% are singletons. The sequencing input was PBMCs. Source of these receptors: a human donor in good health. CDR3s leave out the opening cysteine and the closing phenylalanine or tryptophan.

>TRBV6-5|14
ASSYDVDRVLREQY
>TRBV11-2|14
ASSLDHSGDSEKLF
>TRBV15|12
ATSRSQGPSPLH
>TRBV7-2|13
ASSTGPVANEKLF
>TRBV5-1|14
ASSLNAGLAAGELF
>TRBV28|10
ASRGRTYGYT
>TRBV6-5|11
ASSYSPNEKLF
>TRBV5-4|11
ASSYTEYNEQF
>TRBV18|14
ASSTPTGQVTDTQY
>TRBV5-6|13
ASSPGQLTNYGYT
>TRBV28|13
ASSRRGPSGNTIY
>TRBV4-1|16
ASSQEMQGGAVFYEQY